The 7 T cell receptor beta chains below were found in one sample sequenced in a study of blood T cell repertoires in COVID-19. TCRdb's copy holds only in-frame clones and misses some; the assay was immunoSEQ multiplex PCR. The table shows approximately 330,000 clones, with around 90% occurring only once. Material for sequencing was peripheral blood. Receptors originate from a man aged 25 to 45 with COVID-19, enrolled during active disease.

CDR3 residues: CASSPLASEQFF. The DNA for the CDR3 is TGTGCCAGCAGCCCACTAGCGTCTGAGCAGTTCTTC. The chain has TRBV7-8 and TRBJ2-1; 7 bases match TRBD2. Germline CDR1 SGHVS, CDR2 FQNEAQ. Trimming at V came to 5 bases and at J to 9 bases, leaving 4 bases not matched to a gene. CDR3 length equals 12 residues. Full variable domain (missing parts from reference TRBV7-8 and TRBJ2-1): GAGVSQSPRYKVAKRGQDVALRCDPISGHVSLFWYQQALGQGPEFLTYFQNEAQLDKSGLPSDRFFAERPEGSVSTLKIQRTQQEDSAVYLCASSPLASEQFFGPGTRLTVL.

The chain combines TRBV14 with TRBJ2-7; a weak D match, TRBD2 (6 bases). The CDR3 contains 12 residues. With 4 bases removed from V and 4 bases from J, the gap between germline ends came to 8 bases. Germline V gene data show CDR1 as SGHDN and CDR2 as FVKESK. The CDR3 is CASSRGLYEQYF. The CDR3 DNA follows: TGTGCCAGCAGCCGGGGACTTTACGAGCAGTACTTC.

The genes are TRBV7-2 and TRBJ1-2; a possible D gene is TRBD1 (5 bases). The CDR3 is 15 amino acids. Germline V lookup: CDR1 SGHTA, CDR2 FQGNSA. The V end was cut by 3 bases, the J end by 4 bases, with 15 bases between. CDR3 nucleotides: TGTGCCAGCAGCTTTTCCTCCCAAGGGGTCTATGGCTACACCTTC. Its translation is CASSFSSQGVYGYTF.

This chain connects TRBV21-1 to TRBJ2-7; the table's TRBD2 call for D was not verified on the DNA. TRBV21-1 is labeled a pseudogene. CDR3 length: 16 amino acids. The CDR3 region has the DNA TGTGCCAGCAGCGCCCGTAGCGGGGTGATGGGGTACGAGCAGTACTTC. It is translated as CASSARSGVMGYEQYF.

This chain uses TRBV4-3 with TRBJ1-3, with 10 bases aligning to TRBD1. Unmatched junction bases numbered 1, after V lost 3 bases and J lost 2 bases. Germline CDR1 reads LGHNA; CDR2 reads YSLEER. CDR3 length: 15 amino acids. This chain's CDR3 is CASSHGTGAGNTIYF. The CDR3 DNA reads as TGCGCCAGCAGCCATGGGACAGGGGCTGGAAACACCATATATTTT.

The V call is TRBV5-1, the J call TRBJ2-7, with D maybe TRBD1 (5 bases). With 4 bases removed from V and 6 bases from J, the gap between germline ends came to 14 bases. The CDR3 is 13 amino acids. Germline loops: CDR1 SGHRS, CDR2 YFSETQ. CDR3: CASSLLQGSEQYF. Written as DNA, the CDR3 is TGCGCCAGCAGCCTTCTCCAGGGATCCGAGCAGTACTTC.

The chain is built from TRBV11-3 and TRBJ2-2; 7 positions agree with TRBD1. Germline values: CDR1 SGHNT, CDR2 YENEEA. V was clipped by 6 bases and J by 0 bases; unmatched bases: 4. CDR3 length: 15 residues. In DNA form, the CDR3 reads TGTGCCAGCAGTAGACAGGGTTCGAACACCGGGGAGCTGTTTTTT. Its protein is CASSRQGSNTGELFF.